This T cell receptor beta chain was obtained from a study of T cells in Graves' hyperthyroidism and ophthalmopathy. Inclusion characteristics of ophthalmopathy patients comprised a Clinical Activity Score of at least 3, a NOSPECS grade of at least 4, and duration under 3 months. PBMCs were obtained from about 9 ml fresh peripheral blood. Study-level points and caveats: Ophthalmopathy got predicted by the model a median 6.5 months before its onset.

Researchers took RNA transcripts and amplified the TCR beta CDR3 regions from them. The primer set for the first-round RT-PCR of the TCR CDR3 was HTBI. TCRdb reanalysed the multiplex PCR reads using MiXCR and keeps one entry per CDR3 protein. The repertoire includes 620,000 or so distinct CDR3 sequences, 14% of them detected once, and under 15% sits in the top ten. CDR3 length: 16 amino acids. Germline CDR1 reads SGHKS; CDR2 reads YYEKEE (reference sequence). This clonotype was observed a few times. Its antigen is not identified. One junction end does not reproduce the germline sequence, and a read error may be involved.

V usage is TRBV5-5 and J usage is TRBJ2-3; 8 bases fit TRBD2. The sequence came from a woman in her fifties or sixties with Graves' ophthalmopathy. Material: blood. Here the CDR3 reads CASSQVGGRRSDTQYF. CDR3 in DNA: TGCGCCAGCAGCCAAGTTGGCGGGAGGAGGTCAGATACGCAGTATTTT.